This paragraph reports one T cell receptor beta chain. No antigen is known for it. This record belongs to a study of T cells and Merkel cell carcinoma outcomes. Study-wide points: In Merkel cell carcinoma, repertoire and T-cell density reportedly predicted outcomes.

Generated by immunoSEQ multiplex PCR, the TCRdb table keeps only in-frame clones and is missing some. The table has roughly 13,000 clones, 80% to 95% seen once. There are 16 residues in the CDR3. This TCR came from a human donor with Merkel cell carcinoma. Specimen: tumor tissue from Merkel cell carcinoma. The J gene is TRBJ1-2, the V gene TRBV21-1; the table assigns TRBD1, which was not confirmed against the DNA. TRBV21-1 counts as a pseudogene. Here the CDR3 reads CASSKVRWGANYGYTF. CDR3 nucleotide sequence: TGTGCCAGCAGCAAAGTTCGGTGGGGCGCTAACTATGGCTACACCTTC.